This TCR beta chain was identified during a study of human T cells and chemical hapten exposure. The CDR3 contains 12 residues. Germline V gene lookup returns CDR1 MNHEY and CDR2 SVGEGT. J gave up 8 bases and V 8 bases, and 6 bases lay outside the gene matches. Study-wide results and limits: Patch test score was positively correlated with the counts of TCRs that had expanded at PT1. The number of TCRs above 1 in 1000 frequency did not change after DPC sensitization.

With regard to this clonotype: Its matching antigen is unknown.

Regarding time point: pre-sensitization, week 0. The treatment denotes: therapeutic diphenylcyclopropenone sensitization with weekly scalp DPC. The library tagged individual cDNA molecules with unique molecular identifiers. Original methodology: With a range of 23,224 to 690,600, the median per sample was around 96,000 TCRs. Using its own MiXCR run on the RACE reads, TCRdb lists one record per CDR3 protein. The V and J calls and clone size come from TCRdb's table, not from the authors' own analysis. The sample lists more than 80,000 distinct CDR3 sequences, more than 10% occurring once. The rearrangement joins TRBV6-2 or TRBV6-3 to TRBJ1-2; 9 positions match TRBD1. Specimen: whole blood, collected in connection with sensitization to the hapten diphenylcyclopropenone (DPC). The sequence was obtained from a woman aged 55-69 years with alopecia areata. Some clones in this sample may be carry-over from other donors' samples. The CDR3 loop reads CASLQGQGGYTF. The CDR3 coding sequence is TGTGCCAGCCTCCAGGGACAGGGAGGCTACACCTTC.